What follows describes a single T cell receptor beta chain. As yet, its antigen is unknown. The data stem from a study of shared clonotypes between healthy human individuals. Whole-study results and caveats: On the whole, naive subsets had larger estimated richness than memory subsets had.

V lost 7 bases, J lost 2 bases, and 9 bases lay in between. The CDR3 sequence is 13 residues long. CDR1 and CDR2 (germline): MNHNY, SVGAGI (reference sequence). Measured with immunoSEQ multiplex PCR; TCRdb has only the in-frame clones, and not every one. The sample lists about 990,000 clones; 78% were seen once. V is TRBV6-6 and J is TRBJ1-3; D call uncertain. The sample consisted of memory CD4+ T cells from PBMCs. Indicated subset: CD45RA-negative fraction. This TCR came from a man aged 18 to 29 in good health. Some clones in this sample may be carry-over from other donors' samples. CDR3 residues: CASTQSPGNTIYF. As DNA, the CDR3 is TGTGCCAGCACTCAGAGCCCTGGAAACACCATATATTTT.